These T cell receptor beta chains were read from a single sample in a study of OX40 agonist ivuxolimab in advanced cancers. Sequenced by immunoSEQ multiplex PCR; TCRdb stores in-frame clones only, minus some. The sample holds tens of thousands of clones, about 86% seen once. Here the sequenced sample was CD4+ or CD8+ T cells sorted from blood, taken in a trial of the OX40 agonist ivuxolimab. The origin of the receptors is an adult with an advanced solid tumor such as melanoma, head and neck, liver or kidney cancer. The CDR3 runs from the conserved cysteine through the conserved F or W. A D gene is named only where the DNA matches it firmly. Not all rows give a size; the values are once, few, many and, for expanded clones, a class.

j_gene	v_gene	d_gene	abundance	CDR3aa	CDR3nt
TRBJ1-4	TRBV5-1	.	.	CASSWGSNEKLFF	TGCGCCAGCAGCTGGGGGTCTAATGAAAAACTGTTTTTT
TRBJ1-2	TRBV7-9	.	.	CASSLSGQTVYGYTF	TGTGCCAGCAGCCTAAGTGGACAGACGGTTTATGGCTACACCTTC
TRBJ1-2	TRBV19	.	.	CASSMMSGWDGYTF	TGTGCCAGTAGTATGATGAGCGGATGGGATGGCTACACCTTC
TRBJ1-1	TRBV11-2	.	.	CASSLGRSAEAFF	TGTGCCAGCAGCTTAGGACGGTCGGCAGAAGCTTTCTTT
TRBJ1-3	TRBV9	.	once	CASSVGGGLGNTIYF	TGTGCCAGCAGCGTAGGCGGGGGACTTGGAAACACCATATATTTT
TRBJ2-7	TRBV9	TRBD2	.	CASSVTSGGSYEQYF	TGTGCCAGCAGCGTTACTAGCGGGGGCTCCTACGAGCAGTACTTC
TRBJ1-5	TRBV7-9	.	once	CASSLGGLGQPQHF	TGTGCCAGCAGCTTGGGGGGTTTAGGTCAGCCCCAGCATTTT
TRBJ1-1	TRBV5-4	.	.	CASSLTRVLNTEAFF	TGTGCCAGCAGCTTGACCAGGGTCTTGAACACTGAAGCTTTCTTT
TRBJ1-1	TRBV14	.	.	CASSQVINTEAFF	TGTGCCAGCAGCCAAGTAATAAACACTGAAGCTTTCTTT
TRBJ1-5	TRBV6-1	.	.	CASSESQRSIGQPQHF	TGTGCCAGCAGTGAATCTCAGCGGTCGATTGGTCAGCCCCAGCATTTT
TRBJ2-1	TRBV4-2	TRBD2	.	CASSPLAGGLNEQFF	TGTGCCAGCAGCCCTTTGGCGGGGGGCCTAAATGAGCAGTTCTTC